These 13 T cell receptor beta chains came from one sample sequenced in a study of read filtering for tumor transcriptome and immune sequencing. Molecular barcoded adaptors covering alpha/delta and beta/gamma chains were used on roughly 400 ng RNA. A single record per CDR3 protein comes from TCRdb applying MiXCR to the reads. This table has approximately 90,000 distinct CDR3 sequences, around a fifth appearing once. Sequenced: a population of CD138-negative cells sorted from bone marrow. The receptor source for this set is a donor at least 40 years old with multiple myeloma.

Only a few counts were recorded for this clonotype. A much larger clone differs from this one at a single base, so this may be a read error. The rearrangement joins TRBV5-1 to TRBJ2-1, with TRBD2 identical over 7 bases. Germline values: CDR1 SGHRS, CDR2 YFSETQ. The CDR3 length is 15 residues. This chain's CDR3 is CASSLWTSGYNEQSF. The CDR3 DNA sequence: TGCGCCAGCAGTCTGTGGACTAGTGGTTACAATGAGCAGTCCTTC. The variable domain in full, with the rest retrieved from reference TRBV5-1 and TRBJ2-1, is KAGVTQTPRYLIKTRGQQVTLSCSPISGHRSVSWYQQTPGQGLQFLFEYFSETQRNKGNFPGRFSGRQFSNSRSEMNVSTLELGDSALYLCASSLWTSGYNEQSFGPGTRLTVL.

Ten or more counts support this clonotype. V usage is TRBV18 and J usage is TRBJ2-7; D is ambiguous. Looked up from germline, CDR1 is KGHSH and CDR2 is LQKENI. The CDR3 runs 12 residues. The V and J ends lost 6 bases and 2 bases respectively, with 8 bases between them. The CDR3 reads CASSGSTYEQYF. In DNA, the CDR3 is TGTGCCAGCTCGGGCAGTACCTACGAGCAGTACTTC.

This clonotype was observed many times. The rearrangement links TRBV12-3 or TRBV12-4 to TRBJ1-5; the D is unclear. The V end was cut by 1 base, the J end by 4 bases, with 8 bases between. The CDR3 is 14 residues long. The CDR3 loop is CASSLGRVNQPQHF. The CDR3 nucleotides read TGTGCCAGCAGTTTAGGGCGGGTTAATCAGCCCCAGCATTTT.

The sample holds a few counts of this clonotype. This sequence joins TRBV28 and TRBJ1-2, with D unclear. V was cut by 7 bases and J by 3 bases, with 9 bases left in between. CDR1 and CDR2 (germline): MDHEN, SYDVKM. The CDR3 spans 12 residues. For the CDR3, the DNA is TGTGCCAGCACCACGACGGACTATGGCTACACCTTC. Translation gives CASTTTDYGYTF.

The rearrangement uses TRBV19 and TRBJ1-5, with D possibly TRBD1 on 6 matching bases. Germline lookup yields CDR1 LNHDA and CDR2 SQIVND (reference sequence). Trimming cost V 6 bases and J 5 bases, with 17 bases left between them. This CDR3 comprises 15 residues. The CDR3 nucleotides are TGTGCCAGTAGACGTGGACAGTTATCCCATCAGCCCCAGCATTTT. This translates into CASRRGQLSHQPQHF.

This clonotype has just a few counts. The genes are TRBV7-9 and TRBJ1-5, with D hard to call. Between the trimmed V and J ends, which lost 0 bases and 7 bases, there was a span of 4 bases. This CDR3 region has 12 residues. Per the germline V gene, CDR1 is SEHNR and CDR2 is FQNEAQ (reference sequence). CDR3 loop: CASSLAGQPQHF. CDR3 nucleotide sequence: TGTGCCAGCAGCTTAGCGGGGCAGCCCCAGCATTTT.

In its sample, this clonotype was seen many times. The chain carries TRBV4-1 and TRBJ2-1; the match to TRBD2 covers 8 bases. The CDR3 totals 17 residues. With 3 bases clipped from V and 1 base from J, the junction kept 8 bases outside the gene matches. Germline loops: CDR1 MGHRA, CDR2 YSYEKL. Written as DNA, the CDR3 is TGCGCCAGCAGCCATGATGAGTTAGCGGGGTCCTACAATGAGCAGTTCTTC. Translating gives CASSHDELAGSYNEQFF.

This clonotype was found many times. This chain uses TRBV28 with TRBJ2-7; TRBD1 matches at 7 bases. The CDR3 runs to 13 residues. The trim removed 4 bases at V and 6 bases at J, leaving 6 bases unmatched. Germline V gives CDR1 MDHEN, CDR2 SYDVKM. The CDR3 DNA reads as TGTGCCAGCAGTTACAGGGGTTGGGGCGAGCAGTACTTC. This encodes CASSYRGWGEQYF.

This clonotype was observed a few times. This chain links TRBV6-8 with TRBJ1-1; D may be TRBD1 (6 bases). This CDR3 region has 11 residues. Germline V CDR1 and CDR2: MNHGY, SAAAGT. V was trimmed by 8 bases and J by 10 bases, leaving 14 bases between them. The CDR3 sequence: CASEQGFRAFF. The CDR3 nucleotides read TGTGCCAGCGAACAGGGATTTCGAGCTTTCTTT.

Many counts were recorded for this clonotype. The gene calls are TRBV5-1 and TRBJ1-6; D is ambiguous. The CDR3 spans 16 residues. Germline V gene data show CDR1 as SGHRS and CDR2 as YFSETQ. Trimming took off 3 bases at V and 7 bases at J, with 17 bases between the two ends. The CDR3 coding sequence is TGCGCCAGCAGCTCGGGAGCGTTACGCGGGAATTCACCCCTCCACTTT. Translated, it gives CASSSGALRGNSPLHF.

This clonotype was seen a few times. V usage is TRBV30 and J usage is TRBJ2-5; TRBD2 is a possible D gene (7 bases). Germline-derived CDR1 and CDR2 are GTSNPN and SVGIG (reference sequence). The ends were cut back, 2 bases at V and 1 base at J, with 14 bases in the middle. The CDR3 covers 15 residues. CDR3 loop: CAWSSGGLSQETQYF. The CDR3 DNA is TGTGCCTGGAGTTCCGGGGGGCTCTCCCAAGAGACCCAGTACTTC.

The genes are TRBV5-4 and TRBJ2-7, with D possibly being TRBD1 (5 bases). CDR3 size: 16 residues. Germline assignment: CDR1 SGHNT and CDR2 YYREEE (reference sequence). V lost 4 bases and J 2 bases, leaving 19 bases between the germline ends. DNA of the CDR3: TGTGCCAGCAGCCAATTTGGGGCAGTCCCAGCCTACGAGCAGTACTTC. This gives the protein CASSQFGAVPAYEQYF.

This clonotype showed up many times. This chain uses TRBV11-1 with TRBJ1-5; D is ambiguous. V was trimmed by 1 base and J by 2 bases, leaving 9 bases between them. This CDR3 is 15 amino acids long. Germline V gene data show CDR1 as SGHAT and CDR2 as FQDESV (reference sequence). The CDR3 sequence is CASSLEADGNQPQHF. The CDR3 nucleotides are TGTGCCAGCAGCTTAGAGGCGGACGGCAATCAGCCCCAGCATTTT.